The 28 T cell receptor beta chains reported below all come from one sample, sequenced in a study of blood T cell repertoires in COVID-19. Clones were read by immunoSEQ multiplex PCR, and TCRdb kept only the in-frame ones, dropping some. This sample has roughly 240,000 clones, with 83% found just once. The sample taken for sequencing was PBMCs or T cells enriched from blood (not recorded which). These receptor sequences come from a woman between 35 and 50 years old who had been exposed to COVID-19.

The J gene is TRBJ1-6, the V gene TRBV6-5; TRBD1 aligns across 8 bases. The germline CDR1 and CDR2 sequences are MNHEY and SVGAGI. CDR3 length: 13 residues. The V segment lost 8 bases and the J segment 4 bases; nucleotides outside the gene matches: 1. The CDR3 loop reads CASGQGYNSPLHF. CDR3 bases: TGTGCCAGCGGACAGGGTTATAATTCACCCCTCCACTTT.

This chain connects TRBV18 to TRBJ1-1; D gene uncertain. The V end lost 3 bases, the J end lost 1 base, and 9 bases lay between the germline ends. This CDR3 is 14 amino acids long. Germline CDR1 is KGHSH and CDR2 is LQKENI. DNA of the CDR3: TGTGCCAGCTCACCTACGGGTACGAACACTGAAGCTTTCTTT. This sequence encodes CASSPTGTNTEAFF.

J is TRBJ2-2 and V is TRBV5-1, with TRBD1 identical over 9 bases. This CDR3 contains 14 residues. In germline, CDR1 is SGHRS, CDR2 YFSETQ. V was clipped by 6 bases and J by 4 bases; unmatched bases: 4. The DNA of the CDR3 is TGCGCCAGCAAACAGGGGGCGGGCACCGGGGAGCTGTTTTTT. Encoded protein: CASKQGAGTGELFF. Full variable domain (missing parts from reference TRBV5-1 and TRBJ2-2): KAGVTQTPRYLIKTRGQQVTLSCSPISGHRSVSWYQQTPGQGLQFLFEYFSETQRNKGNFPGRFSGRQFSNSRSEMNVSTLELGDSALYLCASKQGAGTGELFFGEGSRLTVL.

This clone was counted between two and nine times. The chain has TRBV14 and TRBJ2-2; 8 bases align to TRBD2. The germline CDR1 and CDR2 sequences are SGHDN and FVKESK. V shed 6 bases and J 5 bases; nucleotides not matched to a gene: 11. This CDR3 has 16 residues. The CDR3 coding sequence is TGTGCCAGCAGTCCAGGGCAAGCGGGGGTGACCGGGGAGCTGTTTTTT. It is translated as CASSPGQAGVTGELFF.

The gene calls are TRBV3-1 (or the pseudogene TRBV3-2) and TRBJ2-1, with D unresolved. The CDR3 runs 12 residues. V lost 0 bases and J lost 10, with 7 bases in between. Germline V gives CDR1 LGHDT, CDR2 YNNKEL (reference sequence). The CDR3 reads CASSQDQLEQFF. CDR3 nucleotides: TGTGCCAGCAGCCAAGATCAACTCGAGCAGTTCTTC.

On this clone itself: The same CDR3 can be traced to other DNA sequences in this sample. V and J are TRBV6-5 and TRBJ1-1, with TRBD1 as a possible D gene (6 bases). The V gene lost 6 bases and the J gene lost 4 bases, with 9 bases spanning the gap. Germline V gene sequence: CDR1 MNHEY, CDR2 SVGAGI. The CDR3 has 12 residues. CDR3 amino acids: CASSRGGTEAFF. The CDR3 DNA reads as TGTGCCAGCAGCAGGGGCGGCACTGAAGCTTTCTTT.

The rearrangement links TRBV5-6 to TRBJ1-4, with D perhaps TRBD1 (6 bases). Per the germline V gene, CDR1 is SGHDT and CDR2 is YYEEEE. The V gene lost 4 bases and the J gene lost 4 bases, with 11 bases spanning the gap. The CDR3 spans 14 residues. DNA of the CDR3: TGTGCCAGCAGCCGGGGGGGCGGTAATGAAAAACTGTTTTTT. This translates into CASSRGGGNEKLFF. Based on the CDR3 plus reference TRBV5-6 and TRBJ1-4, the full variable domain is DAGVTQSPTHLIKTRGQQVTLRCSPKSGHDTVSWYQQALGQGPQFIFQYYEEEERQRGNFPDRFSGHQFPNYSSELNVNALLLGDSALYLCASSRGGGNEKLFFGSGTQLSVL.

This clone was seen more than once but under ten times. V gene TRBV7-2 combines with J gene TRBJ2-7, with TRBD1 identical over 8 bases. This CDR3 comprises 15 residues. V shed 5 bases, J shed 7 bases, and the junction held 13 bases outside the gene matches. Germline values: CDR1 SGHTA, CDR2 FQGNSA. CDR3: CASSKAMDRAGEQYF. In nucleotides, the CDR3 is TGTGCCAGCAGCAAAGCCATGGACAGGGCGGGAGAGCAGTACTTC.

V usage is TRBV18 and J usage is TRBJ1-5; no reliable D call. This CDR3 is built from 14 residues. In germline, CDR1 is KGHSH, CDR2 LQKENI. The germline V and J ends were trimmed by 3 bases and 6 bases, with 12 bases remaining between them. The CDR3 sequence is CASSPREGGQPQHF. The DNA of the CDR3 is TGTGCCAGCTCACCTCGGGAGGGAGGTCAGCCCCAGCATTTT.

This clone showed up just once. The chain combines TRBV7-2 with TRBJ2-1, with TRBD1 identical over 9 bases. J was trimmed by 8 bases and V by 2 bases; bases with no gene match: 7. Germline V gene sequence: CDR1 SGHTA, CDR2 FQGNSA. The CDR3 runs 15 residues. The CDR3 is CASSLTGGVFDEQFF. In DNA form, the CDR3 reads TGTGCCAGCAGCTTAACAGGGGGCGTTTTCGATGAGCAGTTCTTC.

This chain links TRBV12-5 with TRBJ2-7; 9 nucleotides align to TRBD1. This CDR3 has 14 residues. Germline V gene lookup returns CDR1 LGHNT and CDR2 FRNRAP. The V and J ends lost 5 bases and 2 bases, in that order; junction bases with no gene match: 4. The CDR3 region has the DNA TGTGCTAGTGGTCCACGGGACAGGGCCTACGAGCAGTACTTC. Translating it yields CASGPRDRAYEQYF.

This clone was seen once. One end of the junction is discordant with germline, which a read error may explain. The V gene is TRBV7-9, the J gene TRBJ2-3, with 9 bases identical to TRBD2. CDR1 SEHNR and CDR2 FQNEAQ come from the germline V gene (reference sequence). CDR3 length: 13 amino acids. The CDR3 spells CLAGNVGTDTQYF. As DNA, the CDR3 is TGCCTAGCGGGGAACGTTGGGACAGATACGCAGTATTTT.

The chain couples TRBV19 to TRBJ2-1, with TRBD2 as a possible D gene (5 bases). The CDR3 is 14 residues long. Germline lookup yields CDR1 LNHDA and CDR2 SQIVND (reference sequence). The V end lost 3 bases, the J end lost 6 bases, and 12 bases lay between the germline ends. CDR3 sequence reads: CASSIEGIFNEQFF. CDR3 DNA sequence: TGTGCCAGTAGTATTGAGGGAATTTTCAATGAGCAGTTCTTC.

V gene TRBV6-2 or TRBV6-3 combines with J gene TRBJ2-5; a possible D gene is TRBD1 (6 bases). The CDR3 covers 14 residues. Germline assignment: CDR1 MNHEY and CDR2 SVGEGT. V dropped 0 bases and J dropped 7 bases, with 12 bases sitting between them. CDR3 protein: CASSYSGQLRTQYF. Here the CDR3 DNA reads TGTGCCAGCAGTTACTCGGGACAACTTAGGACCCAGTACTTC.

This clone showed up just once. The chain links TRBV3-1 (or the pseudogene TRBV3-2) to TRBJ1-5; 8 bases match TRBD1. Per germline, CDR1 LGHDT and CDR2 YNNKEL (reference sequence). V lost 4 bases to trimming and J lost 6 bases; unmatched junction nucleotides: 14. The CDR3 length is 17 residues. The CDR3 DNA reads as TGTGCCAGCAGCCTATCGGCAGGGACAGGCCGGGGTCAGCCCCAGCATTTT. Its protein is CASSLSAGTGRGQPQHF.

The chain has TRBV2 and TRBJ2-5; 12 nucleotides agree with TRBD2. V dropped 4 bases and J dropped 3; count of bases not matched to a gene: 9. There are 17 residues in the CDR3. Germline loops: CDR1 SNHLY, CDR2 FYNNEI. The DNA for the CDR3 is TGTGCCAGCAGTGGGCCGGCTAGCGGGGGGGCCGAAGAGACCCAGTACTTC. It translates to CASSGPASGGAEETQYF.

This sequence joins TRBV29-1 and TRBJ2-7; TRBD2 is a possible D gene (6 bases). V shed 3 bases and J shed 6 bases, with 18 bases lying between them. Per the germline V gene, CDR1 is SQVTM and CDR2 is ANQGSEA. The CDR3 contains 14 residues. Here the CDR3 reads CSVEDGHRRGEQYF. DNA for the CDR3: TGCAGCGTTGAGGATGGACATAGGCGGGGCGAGCAGTACTTC.

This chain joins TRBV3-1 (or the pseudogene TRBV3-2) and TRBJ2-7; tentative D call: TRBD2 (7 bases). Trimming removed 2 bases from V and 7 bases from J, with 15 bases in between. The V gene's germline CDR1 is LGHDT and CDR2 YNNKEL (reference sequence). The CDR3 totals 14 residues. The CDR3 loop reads CASSQRGAYPEQYF. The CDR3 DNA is TGTGCCAGCAGCCAACGGGGGGCCTACCCGGAGCAGTACTTC.

The CDR3 region is CASRYNSGQETQYF. Written as DNA, the CDR3 is TGTGCCAGCCGATACAACTCGGGCCAAGAGACCCAGTACTTC. The chain joins TRBV27 to TRBJ2-5; D is ambiguous. CDR3 length: 14 amino acids. The ends were cut back, 8 bases at V and 1 base at J, with 14 bases in the middle. CDR1 is MNHEY, CDR2 SMNVEV, per germline (reference sequence).

CDR3 residues: CASSPDRHTEAFF. CDR3 in DNA: TGTGCCAGTAGTCCGGACAGGCACACTGAAGCTTTCTTT. The chain carries TRBV19 and TRBJ1-1; 7 bases are a match to TRBD1. CDR1 is LNHDA and CDR2 is SQIVND in the germline V gene (reference sequence). This CDR3 contains 13 residues. The ends lost 5 bases at V and 3 bases at J; junction bases unmatched: 3.

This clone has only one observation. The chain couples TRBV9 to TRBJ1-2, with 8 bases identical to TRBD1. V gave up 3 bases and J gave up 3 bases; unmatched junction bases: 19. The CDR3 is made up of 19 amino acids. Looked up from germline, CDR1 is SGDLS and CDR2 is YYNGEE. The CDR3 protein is CASSAGTGDLYHLYYGYTF. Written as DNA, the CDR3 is TGTGCCAGCAGCGCCGGGACAGGCGACCTCTACCACCTCTACTATGGCTACACCTTC. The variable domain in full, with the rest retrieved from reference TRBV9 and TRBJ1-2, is DSGVTQTPKHLITATGQRVTLRCSPRSGDLSVYWYQQSLDQGLQFLIQYYNGEERAKGNILERFSAQQFPDLHSELNLSSLELGDSALYFCASSAGTGDLYHLYYGYTFGSGTRLTVV.

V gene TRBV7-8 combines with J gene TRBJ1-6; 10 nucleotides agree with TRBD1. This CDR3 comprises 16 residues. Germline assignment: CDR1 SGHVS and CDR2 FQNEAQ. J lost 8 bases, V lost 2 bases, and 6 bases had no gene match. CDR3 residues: CASSLFRGQGYSPLHF. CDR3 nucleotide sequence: TGTGCCAGCAGCTTATTCAGGGGACAGGGGTATTCACCCCTCCACTTT.

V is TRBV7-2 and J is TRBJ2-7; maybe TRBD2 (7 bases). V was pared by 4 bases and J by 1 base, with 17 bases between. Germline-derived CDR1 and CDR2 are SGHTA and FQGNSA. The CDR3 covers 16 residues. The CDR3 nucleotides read TGTGCCAGCAGCTCCCCAAGCGGGACAACATCCTACGAGCAGTACTTC. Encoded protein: CASSSPSGTTSYEQYF.

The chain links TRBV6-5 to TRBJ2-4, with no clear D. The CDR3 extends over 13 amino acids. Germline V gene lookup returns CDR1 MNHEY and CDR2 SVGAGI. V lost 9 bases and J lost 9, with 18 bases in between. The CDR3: CARPSLCIGIQYF. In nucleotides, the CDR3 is TGTGCCAGACCCTCCCTCTGCATCGGCATTCAGTACTTC.

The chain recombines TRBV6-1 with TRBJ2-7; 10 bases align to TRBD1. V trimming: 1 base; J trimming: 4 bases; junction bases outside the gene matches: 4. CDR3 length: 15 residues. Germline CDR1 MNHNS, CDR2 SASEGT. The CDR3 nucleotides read TGTGCCAGCAGTGAAGGGGACAGGGGAGGGTACGAGCAGTACTTC. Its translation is CASSEGDRGGYEQYF.

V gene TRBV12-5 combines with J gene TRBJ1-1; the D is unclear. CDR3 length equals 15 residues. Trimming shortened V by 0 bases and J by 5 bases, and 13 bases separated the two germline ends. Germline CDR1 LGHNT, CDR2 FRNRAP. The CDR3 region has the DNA TGTGCTAGTGGTTTGGTACGAGAGACGGGGACTGAAGCTTTCTTT. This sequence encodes CASGLVRETGTEAFF.

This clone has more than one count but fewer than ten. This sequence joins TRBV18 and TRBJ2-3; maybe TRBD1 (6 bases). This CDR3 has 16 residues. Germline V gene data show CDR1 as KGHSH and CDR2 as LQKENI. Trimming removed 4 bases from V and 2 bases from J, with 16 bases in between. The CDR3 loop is CASSQYRESITDTQYF. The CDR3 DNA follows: TGTGCCAGCTCACAGTACAGGGAGAGCATCACAGATACGCAGTATTTT.

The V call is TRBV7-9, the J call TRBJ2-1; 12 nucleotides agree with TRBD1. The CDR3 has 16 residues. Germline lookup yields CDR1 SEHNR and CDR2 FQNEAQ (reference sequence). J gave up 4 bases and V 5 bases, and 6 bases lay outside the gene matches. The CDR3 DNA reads TGTGCCAGCAGCCGAGGGGGACAGGGGGCTTACAATGAGCAGTTCTTC. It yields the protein CASSRGGQGAYNEQFF.